This paragraph covers one T cell receptor beta chain sequence. Its antigen is unknown. There are no base qualities to consult, and no much larger clone falls within one base. This sample is drawn from a study of vaccination and CD4 T cells after COVID-19 (dated by TCRdb to between 2021 and 2024). Study-wide context: The convalescent cohort included six males and four females, with two Hispanic individuals, seven Caucasians, two Asians and one multiracial person. As controls, cultures received a CEFX viral epitope pool (the positive control), an HIV-1 Nef peptide pool (the negative control), or no peptide at all. Post-vaccine blood samples were taken a median of around 70 days after the second vaccine dose, with a range of roughly 13 to 250 days. In roughly eleven COVID-19 convalescent patients and 4 infection-naive healthy vaccine recipients, the spike-specific CD4+ TCR repertoire before mRNA vaccination was compared with the repertoire after mRNA vaccination. The cultures were stimulated with overlapping spike peptide pools from SARS-CoV-2 and from the common cold coronaviruses HCoV-NL63, HCoV-OC43 and HCoV-229E. Each participant got two doses of either the Pfizer-BioNTech BNT162b2 vaccine (n=8) or the Moderna mRNA-1273 vaccine (n=2). Post-COVID blood samples were collected from convalescent patients a median of about 92 days after diagnosis, with a range of about 30 to 161 days.

Points the paper makes about the study in general: Nearly all vaccine-specific clones in convalescent patients (304 of 307) were mono-reactive for SARS-CoV-2 spike rather than cross-reactive with common cold coronaviruses. In convalescent patients, a median roughly 85% of post-vaccine SARS-CoV-2-reactive clones were detected only after vaccination, suggesting vaccine-specific priming. Only a relatively small number of convalescent patients were included in the study, and early timepoints following natural infection were not analyzed. An increase in the median number of SARS-CoV-2-reactive clonotypes from around 20 after infection to roughly 38 after vaccination was observed, but the change was not found to be significant.

Library method: PCR. At the Johns Hopkins FTIC core, DNA from the cultured CD4+ T cells underwent TCR sequencing with the Oncomine TCR Beta short-read assay. Genomic DNA was extracted from the cultured CD4+ T cells with the QIAamp micro DNA kit. Oncomine TCR Beta libraries from cultured CD4+ T cells were pooled using unique dual indexes and sequenced on an Illumina iSeq 100. For the original study's pipeline: Non-productive sequences were filtered out, and CDR3s that did not start with C, did not end with F or W, or were shorter than 7 amino acids were discarded. Antigen-specific clonotypes were identified with the MANAFEST web application by comparing peptide-stimulated wells with reference and other culture wells. Positive clones required FDR below 0.05, an odds ratio above 5, and productive frequency above 0.1% in at least two of three replicate wells. A clonotype counted as cross-reactive if it showed significant expansion both in the SARS-CoV-2 spike wells and in at least one common cold coronavirus spike condition. CDR3 homology was assessed with Levenshtein distances (stringdist) and unrooted phylogenetic trees (ape) in R version 3.6.1. In TCRdb, the public reads were trimmed at Q25 with fastp and aligned with MiXCR, with productive beta chains retained. Rows are unified per CDR3 protein, each entry keeping the most common DNA and genes. The V and J calls were determined by TCRdb, not by the authors. The sample contains tens of thousands of distinct CDR3 sequences, approximately 44% of them found a single time. The biggest ten clones account for approximately 19% of the sample.

The junction shows trimming of 2 bases on V and 1 base on J, and the gene matches do not reach 7 bases of it. Spanning cysteine to phenylalanine, the CDR3 consists of 16 amino acids. The only DNA kept is the CDR3, 48 bases in frame from the first base. Based on the germline V gene (reference sequence), the CDR1 and CDR2 sequences are GTSNPN and SVGIG. Per the publication, the treatment or condition label means: approximately nine-day PBMC culture with coronavirus spike peptide pools or control peptides (ViraFEST assay). The study used the ViraFEST assay, which expanded antigen-specific T cells with peptide pools and then identified expanded clonotypes by TCR sequencing. The absence of prior SARS-CoV-2 infection in healthy vaccine recipients was confirmed by negative nucleocapsid antibody tests before and after vaccination. About 2 million PBMCs per well were cultured in IMDM with roughly 5.5% human AB serum and around 10 IU/ml IL-2, plus 10 ug/ml peptide pools. On days 3 and 7, half of the culture medium was replaced with fresh IL-2-containing medium. After 9 to 10 days of culture, CD4+ T cells were isolated by negative selection using the EasySep CD4+ T cell isolation kit. Ficoll-Paque Plus gradient centrifugation was used to isolate PBMCs from whole blood, and the isolated PBMCs were then either used fresh or cryopreserved at -140C. Each culture condition was generally run in triplicate wells.

The V and J genes are TRBV30 and TRBJ2-5; 10 bases in between match TRBD2. Sequencing used CD4+ T cells from blood, cultured in vitro, obtained before SARS-CoV-2 vaccination. The clonotype originates from a human donor who received a COVID-19 vaccine. The CDR3 sequence is CAWSPGLAGGQETQYF. The nucleotides read TGTGCCTGGAGTCCGGGGTTAGCGGGGGGCCAAGAGACCCAGTACTTC.